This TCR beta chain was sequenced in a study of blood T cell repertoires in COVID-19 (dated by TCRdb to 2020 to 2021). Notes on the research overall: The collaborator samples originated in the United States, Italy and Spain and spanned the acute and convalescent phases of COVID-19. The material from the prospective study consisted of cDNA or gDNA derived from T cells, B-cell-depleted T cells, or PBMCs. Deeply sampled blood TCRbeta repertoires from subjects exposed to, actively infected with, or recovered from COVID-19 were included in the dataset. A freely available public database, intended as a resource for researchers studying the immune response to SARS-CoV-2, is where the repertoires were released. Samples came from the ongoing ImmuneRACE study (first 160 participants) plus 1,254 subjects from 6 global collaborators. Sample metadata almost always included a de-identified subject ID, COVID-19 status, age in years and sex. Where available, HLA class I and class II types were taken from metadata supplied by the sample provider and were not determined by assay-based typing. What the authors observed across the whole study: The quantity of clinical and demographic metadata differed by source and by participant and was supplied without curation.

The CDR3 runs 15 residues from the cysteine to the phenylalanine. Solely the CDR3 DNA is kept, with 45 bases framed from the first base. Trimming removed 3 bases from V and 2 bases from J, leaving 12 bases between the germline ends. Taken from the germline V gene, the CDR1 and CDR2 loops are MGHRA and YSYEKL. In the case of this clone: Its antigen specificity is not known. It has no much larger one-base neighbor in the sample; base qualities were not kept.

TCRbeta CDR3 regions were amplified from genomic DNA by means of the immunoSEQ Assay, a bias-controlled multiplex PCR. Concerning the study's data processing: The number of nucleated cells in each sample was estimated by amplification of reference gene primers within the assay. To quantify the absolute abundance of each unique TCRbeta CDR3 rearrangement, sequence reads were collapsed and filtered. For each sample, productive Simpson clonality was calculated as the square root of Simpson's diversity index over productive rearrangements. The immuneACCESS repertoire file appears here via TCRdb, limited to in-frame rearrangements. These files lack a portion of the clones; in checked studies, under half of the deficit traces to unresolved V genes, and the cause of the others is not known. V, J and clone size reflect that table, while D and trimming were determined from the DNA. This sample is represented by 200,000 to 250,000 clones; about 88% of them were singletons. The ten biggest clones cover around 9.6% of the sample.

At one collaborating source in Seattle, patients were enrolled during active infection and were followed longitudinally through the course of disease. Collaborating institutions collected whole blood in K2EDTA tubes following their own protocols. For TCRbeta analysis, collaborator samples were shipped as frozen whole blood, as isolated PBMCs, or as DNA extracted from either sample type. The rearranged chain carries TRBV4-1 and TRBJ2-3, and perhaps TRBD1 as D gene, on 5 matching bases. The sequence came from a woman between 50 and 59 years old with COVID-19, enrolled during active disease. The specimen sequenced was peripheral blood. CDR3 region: CASSQFQGTTDTQYF. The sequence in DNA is TGCGCCAGCAGCCAGTTCCAGGGAACCACAGATACGCAGTATTTT.